This T cell receptor (beta chain) was profiled in a study of blood T cell repertoires in COVID-19. Study at large: Sources were T cells, B-cell-depleted T cells, or PBMCs; the material itself was cDNA or gDNA.

Using immunoSEQ multiplex PCR, the repertoire was profiled, and TCRdb retains in-frame clones only, with some absent. The sample shows fewer than 500,000 clones, 87% of them seen only once. The CDR3 extends over 13 amino acids. Between the trimmed V and J ends, which lost 4 bases and 0 bases, there was a span of 9 bases. The germline gives CDR1 SQVTM, CDR2 ANQGSEA. Participants were aged 18 to 89 years from 20 to 30 US areas. Cohort assignment relied on participant-reported clinical history. Material for sequencing was PBMCs or T cells enriched from blood (not recorded which). The chain links TRBV29-1 to TRBJ1-1; the D gene is possibly TRBD1 (5 bases). The receptor was derived from a woman aged 18-30 years who had recovered from COVID-19. CDR3 amino acids: CSVVGLMNTEAFF. As DNA, the CDR3 is TGCAGCGTTGTGGGACTCATGAACACTGAAGCTTTCTTT.